These 10 T cell receptor beta chains came from one sample sequenced in a study of blood T cell repertoires in COVID-19. Produced via immunoSEQ multiplex PCR; TCRdb's table is partial and in-frame only. The sample yields around 60,000 clones, over 75% seen once. The sample taken for sequencing was peripheral blood. The source of these receptors is a man aged 50 to 59 with active COVID-19.

The CDR3 DNA reads TGTGCCAGCAGCCCTGGTTGGGGAGACACTAGCACCTTC. It specifies CASSPGWGDTSTF. This chain connects TRBV7-3 to TRBJ1-2; D gene uncertain. V gave up 5 bases and J gave up 13 bases, with 20 bases separating them. Germline CDR1 reads SGHTA; CDR2 reads FQGTGA. The CDR3 is 13 residues long.

This chain joins TRBV7-3 and TRBJ2-2, with 7 bases matching TRBD1. Losses at the gene ends were 3 bases for V and 1 base for J; bases not matched to a gene: 14. Germline lookup yields CDR1 SGHTA and CDR2 FQGTGA. This CDR3 has 19 amino acids. The CDR3 DNA reads TGTGCCAGCAGCTTCTTCTTTCAATCAGACAGGGAGAACACCGGGGAGCTGTTTTTT. This gives the protein CASSFFFQSDRENTGELFF.

This chain uses TRBV27 with TRBJ1-6; D may be TRBD1 (5 bases). This CDR3 has 14 residues. The V end was cut by 6 bases, the J end by 6 bases, with 12 bases between. CDR1 is MNHEY and CDR2 is SMNVEV in the germline V gene (reference sequence). The DNA of the CDR3 is TGTGCCAGCAGAATAGGGGCCGCTAATTCACCCCTCCACTTT. Amino acids: CASRIGAANSPLHF.

The chain recombines TRBV7-6 with TRBJ2-2, with 7 nucleotides matching TRBD2. The germline gives CDR1 SGHVS, CDR2 FNYEAQ. This CDR3 region has 16 residues. Losses at the gene ends were 5 bases for V and 2 bases for J; bases not matched to a gene: 8. The CDR3 spells CASSPRVAGNTGELFF. Written as DNA, the CDR3 is TGTGCCAGCAGCCCACGGGTAGCGGGCAACACCGGGGAGCTGTTTTTT.

The rearrangement links TRBV10-3 to TRBJ2-6; D might be TRBD2 (6 bases). Germline V gene lookup returns CDR1 ENHRY and CDR2 SYGVKD. The CDR3 is 16 residues long. Trimming cost V 3 bases and J 3 bases, with 12 bases left between them. The chain's CDR3 is CAISDIGGGGANVLTF. The CDR3, as DNA: TGTGCCATCAGTGATATCGGGGGTGGTGGGGCCAACGTCCTGACTTTC.

The chain carries TRBV19 and TRBJ1-4; D call uncertain. This CDR3 contains 12 residues. Germline V gives CDR1 LNHDA, CDR2 SQIVND (reference sequence). Trimming took off 4 bases at V and 8 bases at J, with 8 bases between the two ends. This CDR3 reads CASSNRGEKLFF. DNA of the CDR3: TGTGCCAGTAGTAATAGAGGGGAAAAACTGTTTTTT. Full variable domain (outside the CDR3, taken from reference TRBV19 and TRBJ1-4): DGGITQSPKYLFRKEGQNVTLSCEQNLNHDAMYWYRQDPGQGLRLIYYSQIVNDFQKGDIAEGYSVSREKKESFPLTVTSAQKNPTAFYLCASSNRGEKLFFGSGTQLSVL.

This clone has a handful of counts. V usage is TRBV11-2 and J usage is TRBJ2-2; TRBD1 might be the D (6 bases). The CDR3 runs 14 residues. CDR1 and CDR2 (germline): SGHAT, FQNNGV. Trimming left V 5 bases short and J 5 bases short, with 12 bases between. The CDR3, as DNA: TGTGCCAGCAGCCCCTGGGGGCAAACCGGGGAGCTGTTTTTT. It codes for CASSPWGQTGELFF.

The chain joins TRBV21-1 to TRBJ2-7; the table's D call, TRBD1, was not checked against the DNA. TRBV21-1 is a listed pseudogene. There are 14 residues in the CDR3. The CDR3 loop is CASSGRQGAYEQYF. In DNA form, the CDR3 reads TGTGCCAGCAGCGGGCGACAGGGGGCTTACGAGCAGTACTTC.

This chain connects TRBV7-2 to TRBJ2-5, with D possibly TRBD1 on 6 matching bases. Between the trimmed V and J ends, which lost 5 bases and 6 bases, there was a span of 13 bases. Germline-derived CDR1 and CDR2 are SGHTA and FQGNSA. The length of the CDR3 is 13 residues. As DNA, the CDR3 is TGTGCCAGCAGCACGGAAAGGGGGAAGACCCAGTACTTC. Protein: CASSTERGKTQYF.

This rearrangement joins TRBV4-1 to TRBJ2-5; TRBD1 agrees at 7 bases. Germline-derived CDR1 and CDR2 are MGHRA and YSYEKL. This CDR3 has 16 amino acids. V trimming: 1 base; J trimming: 1 base; junction bases outside the gene matches: 6. The CDR3 loop reads CASSQGRAGGQETQYF. The CDR3 DNA reads TGCGCCAGCAGCCAAGGTCGCGCAGGGGGCCAAGAGACCCAGTACTTC.